This T cell receptor beta chain was found in a study of shared clonotypes between healthy human individuals (dated by TCRdb to the early 2020s). Background for the entire study: A couple of women and a few men aged 18 to 49 years were included in the cohort. For each donor, three plates each were used for CD4 naive and CD4 memory, two plates were used for CD8 naive, and one plate was used for CD8 memory. To estimate repertoire size and how much clonotypes are shared between individuals, the study performed deep sequencing of blood TCR repertoires from roughly five healthy adults. To increase sequencing depth and limit assay-specific biases, TCR repertoire library preparation and sequencing were carried out by different laboratories using diverse techniques. Each donor's leukapheresis produced roughly between roughly 0.94 and 9.5 billion PBMCs.

For this clone: No antigen is known for it. No base quality values were provided; no much bigger clone lies one nucleotide off.

Using the deep immunoSEQ assay, TCR CDR3 regions were amplified from genomic DNA by multiplex PCR. For each cell subset, the extracted genomic DNA was distributed evenly across all wells of several immunoSEQ 96-well plates, and each plate served as one replicate. For sorted subsets, 150 to 250 ng of genomic DNA, equivalent to 25,000 to 30,000 T cell genomes, went into each replicate PCR. Purified libraries were quantified with a Qubit 3.0 fluorometer, sized on a Bioanalyzer 2100, and re-quantified with the KAPA Library Quantification kit. Each immunoSEQ 96-well plate was sequenced on its own single-read 150-cycle Illumina NextSeq 550 flow cell. As for how the authors treated the data: Because only junctional sequences without quality scores were contained in the immunoSEQ output, filtering matching that applied to full-length reads could not be performed. To assign V/J genes and CDR3, sequences were annotated against IMGT germline references using PyIR, a Python wrapper for IgBLAST v1.9. Any read was removed if the V/J assignment was weak (E-value above 1e-6), the CDR3 was missing, or the read contained stop codons, out-of-frame junctions, or ambiguous translated residues. V3J clonotypes were defined as sequences sharing the same inferred V gene, J gene, and CDR3 amino acid sequence. Percentage overlap between repertoires was computed as shared unique clonotypes divided by the size of the smaller repertoire. Richness of each repertoire was evaluated using RTK rarefaction, the Chao1 estimator, and Recon v2.1 estimates of unobserved clonotypes. Generation probabilities for all TCRbeta clonotypes obtained by the gDNA method from several donors were computed using OLGA. This is the immuneACCESS table as TCRdb keeps it, with only in-frame sequences that have V and J called. A part of the clones is gone; compared with another copy, unresolved V genes explain less than half, and the rest is unexplained. The V and J calls and clone size are taken from that table; D and trimming were inferred from the DNA. The sample has around 2,000,000 clones on record, less than 95% of them singletons. Together, the top ten hold around 1.1% of the sample.

Overall study outcomes, separate from this receptor: Estimated clonotype richness was generally larger for naive than for memory subsets. Because the study included a small number of donors, the genetic and exposure-history diversity represented was limited. Rarefaction of sorted-subset datasets indicated incomplete sequencing despite the large sequencing depth. When a few donors were compared, the shared fraction of clonotypes was around 5% for naive CD4, about 4% for naive CD8, about 2.4% for memory CD4, and 0.4% for memory CD8. Clonotypes shared by all four sorted-subset donors showed higher generation probabilities than non-shared clonotypes. Sampling was limited to blood, and TCR repertoires in tissue likely differ from TCR repertoires in blood. Based on pairwise subsampling, the degree of clonotype sharing among donors was expected to be affected by sequencing depth.

For CDR1 and CDR2, the germline V gene lists SGHDT and YYEEEE. Germline trimming: 0 bases from V, 2 bases from J; junction bases outside gene matches: 8. Including the terminal cysteine and phenylalanine, the CDR3 comprises 16 residues. This entry keeps only the CDR3 DNA: 48 bases, framed from base 1. For the CD8 naive samples, CD45RO-negative cells were positively selected for CCR7, yielding a CD45RA+CCR7+ population from which TemRA cells were excluded. Donors were healthy HIV-negative adults with no recently reported acute infections or vaccinations. Only Caucasian adults living in Nashville, Tennessee, USA were represented among the donors. After blood collection by leukapheresis, PBMCs were isolated using Ficoll-Histopaque density gradient centrifugation and then cryopreserved in the vapor phase of liquid nitrogen. Analytical flow cytometry was used to check the purity and quantity of every magnetically sorted T cell population. Genomic DNA was isolated from each sorted fraction and quantified by UV absorbance on a Nanodrop 2000c.

The sequence was collected from a man aged 18 to 29 in good health. The specimen was naive CD8+ T cells sorted from blood. The cell subset or site label, as the study defines it: CD45RA+CCR7+. The chain links TRBV5-6 with TRBJ2-7, with 7 bases aligning to TRBD2. The CDR3 amino acid sequence is: CASSLDGAGEPYEQYF. The sequenced DNA is TGTGCCAGCAGCTTGGACGGGGCGGGAGAGCCCTACGAGCAGTACTTC.